The source of this T cell receptor (beta chain) is a study of post-analysis software for immune sequencing data. This clonotype appeared many times. Antigen unknown. The study's findings and limits: Multiple sclerosis was associated with a significant reduction in normalized Chao1 diversity relative to controls. Co-batched samples clustered tightly together by F measure. Included in a set of roughly five TRBV segments more frequent in patients than controls were TRBV5-6, TRBV5-1 and TRBV20-1.

The CDR3 length is 13 residues. Germline V gene sequence: CDR1 MNHEY, CDR2 SMNVEV (reference sequence). V lost 6 bases to trimming and J lost 4 bases, with 10 bases between them. Unique-molecular-identifier-tagged TCR beta cDNA libraries were used. TCRdb reprocessed the PCR reads via MiXCR and lists one record per CDR3 protein. The data show approximately 770,000 distinct CDR3 sequences, around 46% seen once. Sequencing was performed on blood. This receptor was taken from a girl aged 5-17 years with multiple sclerosis. The V call is TRBV27, the J call TRBJ1-5, with no clear D. The CDR3 nucleotides are TGTGCCAGCAGCTTAAGCAGAAATCAGCCCCAGCATTTT. Protein: CASSLSRNQPQHF.